The count of the clone carrying this T cell receptor (beta chain) is one. This PCR relied on a set of 60 Vbeta primers and 13 Jbeta primers. Only in-frame clones appear in the TCRdb table, and some are missing; sequencing was by immunoSEQ multiplex PCR. The profile shows around 150,000 clones, around three quarters of them singletons. This specimen comes from a study of cytomegalovirus exposure and HLA in healthy donors. The CDR3 length is 14 residues. Germline V gene data show CDR1 as SGHDN and CDR2 as FVKESK. V lost 5 bases and J lost 7; bases outside the gene matches: 7. The sample comprised PBMCs. The receptor was derived from a man aged 35 to 55 in good health and CMV-seronegative. V is TRBV14 and J is TRBJ1-4; the match to TRBD1 covers 7 bases. CDR3 amino acids: CASSEGPGGEKLFF. CDR3 in DNA: TGTGCCAGCAGCGAGGGACCAGGGGGTGAAAAACTGTTTTTT.